This T cell receptor (beta chain) came from a study of T-cell memory formation after mild COVID-19. About the research overall: TCR clusters mostly belonged to single donors.

The ends were cut back, 2 bases at V and 0 bases at J, with 21 bases in the middle. There are 19 residues in the CDR3. Germline lookup yields CDR1 SGHRS and CDR2 YFSETQ. Study-level findings and limits: The study found contracting CD4+ clones mainly in CM and EM and contracting CD8+ clones in EMRA. Contracting clones, day 15 to 85, had balanced CD4/CD8, and later expanders favored CD4+.

TCRdb analysed the 5' RACE reads with MiXCR anew, one entry per CDR3 protein. The table includes about 50,000 distinct CDR3 sequences, 12% detected once. There are a few counts of this clonotype. Its antigen is as yet unknown. The gene calls are TRBV5-1 and TRBJ2-4; D possibly matches TRBD1 or TRBD2 (6 bases each). Sequenced material: PBMCs or a T cell subset sorted from them (not recorded which). The receptor comes from a man in his late teens or twenties who had mild COVID-19 (a few samples of this study predate the infection). Cell type and time point are not known. The CDR3 spells CASSLTPWGAGLAKNIQYF. In DNA, the CDR3 is TGCGCCAGCAGCTTAACTCCTTGGGGGGCGGGACTAGCCAAAAACATTCAGTACTTC.